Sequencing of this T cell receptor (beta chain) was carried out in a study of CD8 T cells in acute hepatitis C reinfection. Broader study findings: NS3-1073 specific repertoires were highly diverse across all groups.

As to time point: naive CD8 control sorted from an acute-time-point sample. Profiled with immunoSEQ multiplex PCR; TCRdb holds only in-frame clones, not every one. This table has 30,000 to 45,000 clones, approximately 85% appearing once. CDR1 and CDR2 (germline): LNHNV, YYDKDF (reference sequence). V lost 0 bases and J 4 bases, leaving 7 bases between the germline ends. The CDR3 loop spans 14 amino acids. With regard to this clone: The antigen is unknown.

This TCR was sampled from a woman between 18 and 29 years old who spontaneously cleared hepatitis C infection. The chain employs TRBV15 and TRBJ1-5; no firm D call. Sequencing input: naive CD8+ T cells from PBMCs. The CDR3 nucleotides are TGTGCCACCAGCAGAGATAACACAAATCAGCCCCAGCATTTT. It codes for CATSRDNTNQPQHF. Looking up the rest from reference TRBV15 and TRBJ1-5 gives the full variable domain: DAMVIQNPRYQVTQFGKPVTLSCSQTLNHNVMYWYQQKSSQAPKLLFHYYDKDFNNEADTPDNFQSRRPNTSFCFLDIRSPGLGDTAMYLCATSRDNTNQPQHFGDGTRLSIL.